Listed below are T cell receptor beta chains from one sample, sequenced in a study of T cell responses to AZD1222 COVID-19 vaccine. Using immunoSEQ multiplex PCR, the repertoire was profiled, and TCRdb retains in-frame clones only, with some absent. This sample has 100,000 to 150,000 clones, with around 92% found just once. Sequenced material: peripheral blood, taken on day 0 of AZD1222 vaccination. The receptor set was obtained from an adult in good health. CDR3s include the opening cysteine and the closing phenylalanine or tryptophan. The D gene is left open where the match is weak. Part of the rows lack a size; the others show once, few, many or a class for expanded clones.

clone_size j_call d_call v_call cdr3_aa cdr3_nt
. TRBJ2-1 . TRBV6-2/TRBV6-3 CASSQGQTWNEQFF TGTGCCAGCAGCCAAGGACAGACTTGGAATGAGCAGTTCTTC
. TRBJ2-1 TRBD2 TRBV6-4 CASSMTSGSYEQFF TGTGCCAGCAGTATGACTAGCGGGAGCTATGAGCAGTTCTTC
. TRBJ1-4 . TRBV19 CASSQMWGLNEKLFF TGTGCCAGTAGTCAAATGTGGGGCCTTAATGAAAAACTGTTTTTT
. TRBJ2-1 TRBD2 TRBV19 CASSGTSGAGEQFF TGTGCCAGTAGTGGGACTAGCGGGGCGGGGGAGCAGTTCTTC
. TRBJ2-1 TRBD2 TRBV27 CASSLFAATSDSYNEQFF TGTGCCAGCAGTTTATTCGCCGCGACTAGCGACTCCTACAATGAGCAGTTCTTC
. TRBJ2-7 TRBD2 TRBV27 CASSSTSGTYEQYF TGTGCCAGCAGTTCGACTAGCGGGACTTACGAGCAGTACTTC
few TRBJ1-2 TRBD1 TRBV18 CASSRPGTARDYGYTF TGTGCCAGCTCACGGCCAGGGACAGCGAGAGACTATGGCTACACCTTC
few TRBJ1-2 TRBD1 TRBV7-2 CASSWGQGVSGYTF TGTGCCAGCAGCTGGGGACAGGGCGTTAGTGGCTACACCTTC
. TRBJ2-1 . TRBV19 CASSIPGSSYNEQFF TGTGCCAGTAGTATCCCGGGGAGCTCCTACAATGAGCAGTTCTTC
. TRBJ1-1 . TRBV2 CASSDVGRGAFF TGTGCCAGCAGTGACGTGGGCCGGGGGGCTTTCTTT
. TRBJ1-2 . TRBV15 CATSRDRNYGYTF TGTGCCACCAGCAGAGACAGAAACTATGGCTACACCTTC
. TRBJ1-2 TRBD1 TRBV7-2 CASSGGTGGSFYGYTF TGTGCCAGCAGCGGTGGGACAGGGGGCTCCTTCTATGGCTACACCTTC
. TRBJ2-2 . TRBV20-1 CSASPRTNTGELFF TGCAGTGCTAGTCCCAGGACGAACACCGGGGAGCTGTTTTTT
. TRBJ2-7 . TRBV6-1 CASSEWDTSSYEQYF TGTGCCAGCAGTGAATGGGACACTAGCTCCTACGAGCAGTACTTC
. TRBJ1-1 . TRBV19 CASSMLKGVGNTEAFF TGTGCCAGTAGTATGCTGAAAGGGGTTGGGAACACTGAAGCTTTCTTT
. TRBJ2-2 TRBD2 TRBV19 CASRGLAGGATGELFF TGTGCCAGCAGGGGACTAGCGGGGGGTGCCACCGGGGAGCTGTTTTTT
. TRBJ1-6 TRBD1 TRBV7-6 CASSWGQGNSPLHF TGTGCCAGCAGCTGGGGACAGGGAAATTCACCCCTCCACTTT
. TRBJ1-6 TRBD1 TRBV6-1 CASSEFKDRPVMGSPLHF TGTGCCAGCAGTGAATTCAAGGACAGGCCAGTAATGGGTTCACCCCTCCACTTT
once TRBJ1-4 . TRBV7-2 CASSLAAGGLNEKLFF TGTGCCAGCAGCTTAGCGGCGGGGGGGCTCAATGAAAAACTGTTTTTT
. TRBJ1-1 . TRBV4-1 CASSQEVFYNTEAFF TGCGCCAGCAGCCAAGAGGTGTTTTATAACACTGAAGCTTTCTTT
. TRBJ1-5 . TRBV19 CASIFLGDSNQPQHF TGTGCCAGTATATTCTTGGGTGATAGCAATCAGCCCCAGCATTTT
. TRBJ1-2 . TRBV13 CASRRGDYGYTF TGTGCCAGTCGCAGGGGTGACTATGGCTACACCTTC